The rows below give T cell receptor beta chains drawn from one sample of a study of shared clonotypes between healthy human individuals. Profiled with immunoSEQ multiplex PCR; TCRdb holds only in-frame clones, not every one. Of around 580,000 clones in the sample, roughly 98% are singletons; the top ten hold 0.3%. Sequences were obtained from naive CD8+ T cells sorted from blood. These TCRs come from a man aged 25-45 years in good health. CDR3s include the opening cysteine and the closing phenylalanine or tryptophan. A D gene is named only where the DNA matches it firmly. Expanded clones get a size class; other rows say once, few or many, or leave the size out.

V	D	size	J	DNA	CDR3
TRBV4-1	-	-	TRBJ1-2	TGCGCCAGCAGCCAAGACCCAGGGGACTATGGCTACACCTTC	CASSQDPGDYGYTF
TRBV27	-	-	TRBJ2-7	TGTGCCAGCAGTTTATTAGCCGGGAGCTCCTACGAGCAGTACTTC	CASSLLAGSSYEQYF
TRBV18	-	-	TRBJ2-3	TGTGCCAGCTCATCGTCTGGGGTCGGGTCTCACACAGATACGCAGTATTTT	CASSSSGVGSHTDTQYF
TRBV11-3	-	-	TRBJ2-3	TGTGCCAGCAGCCCCCGTCGGCGCAGCACAGATACGCAGTATTTT	CASSPRRRSTDTQYF
TRBV19	-	-	TRBJ2-1	TGTGCCAGTAGTATGGTTAGAAACAATGAGCAGTTCTTC	CASSMVRNNEQFF
TRBV10-1	-	-	TRBJ1-2	TGCGCCAGCAGTGATTTTGGCTATGGCTACACCTTC	CASSDFGYGYTF
TRBV10-1	TRBD1	-	TRBJ2-7	TGCGCCAGCAGCGAAAGCACACAGGGGTTGCTCTCCTACGAGCAGTACTTC	CASSESTQGLLSYEQYF
TRBV5-6	-	-	TRBJ2-1	TGTGCCAGCAGCTCAAACAGGGCCCCATCTCCAGGCGATGAGCAGTTCTTC	CASSSNRAPSPGDEQFF
TRBV29-1	TRBD1	-	TRBJ2-7	TGCAGCGTGGACAGGGGAGACGAGCAGTACTTC	CSVDRGDEQYF
TRBV28	TRBD2	-	TRBJ2-7	TGTGCCAGCAGAAGCGGGAGGGTCATCTACGAGCAGTACTTC	CASRSGRVIYEQYF
TRBV7-2	TRBD2	-	TRBJ2-5	TGTGCCAGCAGCCCCCCGGGACTAGCGGGAATGTTGACCCAGTACTTC	CASSPPGLAGMLTQYF
TRBV4-1	-	-	TRBJ2-5	TGCGCCAGCAGCCAAGTAGCGTTACGCCTTCAAGAGACCCAGTACTTC	CASSQVALRLQETQYF
TRBV6-5	-	-	TRBJ2-3	TGTGCCAGCACGGGGTACGGCACAGATACGCAGTATTTT	CASTGYGTDTQYF
TRBV2	TRBD1	once	TRBJ2-7	TGTGCCAGCAGGCCGGGACAGGGGGATTATAGGACCTACGAGCAGTACTTC	CASRPGQGDYRTYEQYF
TRBV28	-	-	TRBJ2-7	TGTGCCACCGCCGACGGCAGAACCTACGAGCAGTACTTC	CATADGRTYEQYF
TRBV27	-	-	TRBJ2-7	TGTGCCAGCAAGAGAGGGCCAAGGTACGAGCAGTACTTC	CASKRGPRYEQYF
TRBV7-9	TRBD2	-	TRBJ2-5	TGTGCCAGCAGCTTAATCCTAGCGGGGGTCCAAGAGACCCAGTACTTC	CASSLILAGVQETQYF
TRBV27	-	-	TRBJ1-1	TGTGCCAGCATGGGGACTGAAGCTTTCTTT	CASMGTEAFF
TRBV29-1	-	once	TRBJ2-1	TGCATTTTGCCTACCGCCTACAATGAGCAGTTCTTC	CILPTAYNEQFF
TRBV29-1	-	-	TRBJ1-1	TGCAGCGTTGAATATGCGGGGTGGGGCACTGAAGCTTTCTTT	CSVEYAGWGTEAFF
TRBV7-9	-	-	TRBJ2-1	TGTGCCAGCAGCTACAGCAATGAGCAGTTCTTC	CASSYSNEQFF
TRBV5-6	-	-	TRBJ2-1	TGTGCCAGCAGCTTGGCCGGGGGCCCGGGGTTCTTC	CASSLAGGPGFF
TRBV29-1	TRBD1	-	TRBJ1-1	TGCAGCGTTGAAGTAGATCCGGGACAGGGGACTGAAGCTTTCTTT	CSVEVDPGQGTEAFF
TRBV14	TRBD1	-	TRBJ2-1	TGTGCCAGCAGCCAAGATGGGAGGGACAGGGCGGTGATATACAATGAGCAGTTCTTC	CASSQDGRDRAVIYNEQFF
TRBV11-2	-	-	TRBJ2-1	TGTGCCAGCAGCTTAAGCCAGGGGTGGAATGAGCAGTTCTTC	CASSLSQGWNEQFF
TRBV7-6	TRBD1	-	TRBJ2-7	TGTGCCAGCAGCTATGGACAGGGTTTGCAGTACTTC	CASSYGQGLQYF
TRBV7-9	-	-	TRBJ2-2	TGTGCCAGCAGCTTACCGACCGGGGAGCTGTTTTTT	CASSLPTGELFF
TRBV7-6	TRBD1	-	TRBJ2-1	TGTGCCAGCAGCGAACAGGGGGCCAATGAGCAGTTCTTC	CASSEQGANEQFF
TRBV6-6	-	-	TRBJ2-7	TGTGCCAGCAGTTACGTGCGGGGTAGCGGCTACGAGCAGTACTTC	CASSYVRGSGYEQYF
TRBV7-9	TRBD2	-	TRBJ2-3	TGTGCCAGCAGCCACTTCTTTAGTAGCGGGAACGATACGCAGTATTTT	CASSHFFSSGNDTQYF
TRBV15	-	-	TRBJ1-3	TGTGCCACTAGTACCGCCGACAGTCTCGGAAACACCATATATTTT	CATSTADSLGNTIYF
TRBV13	-	once	TRBJ1-1	TGTGCCAGCAGCTTACCGACGGGGAACACTGAAGCTTTCTTT	CASSLPTGNTEAFF
TRBV5-4	TRBD1	-	TRBJ2-7	TGTGCCAGCAGCCCAGACAGGGTGGTCTACGAGCAGTACTTC	CASSPDRVVYEQYF
TRBV6-6	-	-	TRBJ2-7	TGTGCCAGCAGTTTACAACAGGGCCGGGGGGAGCAGTACTTC	CASSLQQGRGEQYF
TRBV19	TRBD2	few	TRBJ2-7	TGTGCCAGTAGTATCTCTAGCGGGAACTACGAGCAGTACTTC	CASSISSGNYEQYF
TRBV6-5	TRBD2	-	TRBJ2-2	TGTGCCAGCAGTTACCTAGCGGGCGGGGAGCTGTTTTTT	CASSYLAGGELFF
TRBV9	TRBD2	-	TRBJ2-5	TGTGCCAGCAGCGTAGCCGGGGGGTCGGAGACCCAGTACTTC	CASSVAGGSETQYF
TRBV28	-	-	TRBJ2-7	TGTGCCAGCACCCTCGGACACGAGCAGTACTTC	CASTLGHEQYF
TRBV13	-	-	TRBJ2-1	TGTGCCAGCAGCTTGGGGGGACAGCCTCCCTACAATGAGCAGTTCTTC	CASSLGGQPPYNEQFF
TRBV27	-	-	TRBJ2-1	TGTGCCAGCACGGGGACCTACAATGAGCAGTTCTTC	CASTGTYNEQFF
TRBV27	-	-	TRBJ2-2	TGTGCCAGCAGTTTGGATGAGGGCGGGGAGCTGTTTTTT	CASSLDEGGELFF
TRBV6-5	-	-	TRBJ1-1	TGTGCCAGCAGTTACAAGGAGAACACTGAAGCTTTCTTT	CASSYKENTEAFF
TRBV5-1	-	-	TRBJ2-7	TGCGCCAGCAGCCTCGGACGGAACTCCTACGAGCAGTACTTC	CASSLGRNSYEQYF
TRBV2	-	-	TRBJ2-7	TGTGCCAGCACTGGCCTTGAGCAGTACTTC	CASTGLEQYF
TRBV28	TRBD1	-	TRBJ2-7	TGTGCCAGCACCTCTAACCGGGACAGGGTCACCGAGCAGTACTTC	CASTSNRDRVTEQYF
TRBV7-2	TRBD2	once	TRBJ2-3	TGTGCCAGCAGCTCGGGACTAGCGGGAACAGATACGCAGTATTTT	CASSSGLAGTDTQYF
TRBV7-2	-	-	TRBJ2-7	TGTGCCAGCAGCTTATTTAGGGACAACTCCTACGAGCAGTACTTC	CASSLFRDNSYEQYF
TRBV27	-	-	TRBJ2-7	TGTGCCAGCAGTCCCTACGCAGCCTACGAGCAGTACTTC	CASSPYAAYEQYF
TRBV2	TRBD1	-	TRBJ1-2	TGTGCCAGCAGTGCCAGGGGGCTTATCTATGGCTACACCTTC	CASSARGLIYGYTF
TRBV14	-	-	TRBJ2-4	TGTGCCAGCAGGAAGGAGGGGTCGGACATTCAGTACTTC	CASRKEGSDIQYF
TRBV14	TRBD2	-	TRBJ2-7	TGTGCCAGCAGCCAACTCCACGGAGGACTAGCGGGGGCCTACGAGCAGTACTTC	CASSQLHGGLAGAYEQYF
TRBV2	-	-	TRBJ2-7	TGTGCCACCCGATTCCAACGGTCCGAGCAGTACTTC	CATRFQRSEQYF
TRBV2	-	-	TRBJ2-7	TGTGCCAGCAGTGGGGGGGACTACGAGCAGTACTTC	CASSGGDYEQYF
TRBV6-5	-	-	TRBJ2-7	TGTGCCAGCAGTTACGGCGGGACTGGAGAGCAGTACTTC	CASSYGGTGEQYF
TRBV7-2	-	-	TRBJ1-1	TGTGCCAGCAGCTTAAATATCGGGGTCACTGAAGCTTTCTTT	CASSLNIGVTEAFF